These T cell receptor beta chains were read from a single sample in a study of T-cell reconstitution after alpha-beta-depleted transplantation in children. One entry per CDR3 protein, called by TCRdb with MiXCR from the PCR reads. The table has some 440,000 distinct CDR3 sequences, 16% seen once. This material consisted of PBMCs, mostly from graft donor cells, taken 360 days after TCRalphabeta/CD19-depleted stem cell transplant. All receptors derive from a boy younger than two who had a stem cell transplant for Wiskott-Aldrich syndrome, so the T cells may come from the graft donor. Both conserved end residues are part of each CDR3. Each record gives: clone size, D gene, V gene, J gene, CDR3 protein, CDR3 DNA. D genes are given only for firm matches. Clone size, where shown, is once, few, many, or a class for clones that have expanded.

size: few; D: TRBD2; V: TRBV18; J: TRBJ2-1; CDR3: CASSPRTSDEQFF; DNA: TGTGCCAGCTCACCCAGGACTAGCGATGAGCAGTTCTTC
size: few; D: TRBD2; V: TRBV13; J: TRBJ2-1; CDR3: CASSFETREVNYNEQFF; DNA: TGTGCCAGCAGCTTCGAAACACGGGAGGTCAACTACAATGAGCAGTTCTTC
size: -; D: -; V: TRBV12-3/TRBV12-4; J: TRBJ2-7; CDR3: CASSLGIDPGRGYEQYF; DNA: TGTGCCAGCAGTTTAGGAATAGACCCTGGGCGGGGCTACGAGCAGTACTTC
size: few; D: -; V: TRBV12-3/TRBV12-4; J: TRBJ2-7; CDR3: CASSFSSTASYEQYF; DNA: TGTGCCAGCAGTTTTTCTTCGACAGCGTCCTACGAGCAGTACTTC
size: -; D: -; V: TRBV12-3/TRBV12-4; J: TRBJ2-6; CDR3: CANKRAGRHSGANVLTF; DNA: TGTGCCAACAAAAGGGCAGGGAGACACTCTGGGGCCAACGTCCTGACTTTC
size: few; D: -; V: TRBV7-2; J: TRBJ1-2; CDR3: CASSPRSYNYGYTF; DNA: TGTGCCAGCAGCCCCCGCAGTTATAACTATGGCTACACCTTC
size: -; D: TRBD2; V: TRBV2; J: TRBJ2-3; CDR3: CASSETSADTQFF; DNA: TGTGCCAGCAGTGAGACTAGCGCAGATACGCAGTTTTTT
size: -; D: -; V: TRBV27; J: TRBJ1-4; CDR3: CASSWSPNNEKLFF; DNA: TGTGCCAGCAGTTGGTCCCCGAATAATGAAAAACTGTTTTTT
size: many; D: -; V: TRBV28; J: TRBJ1-1; CDR3: CASSSYFGVNTEAFF; DNA: TGTGCCAGCAGTTCCTATTTCGGTGTGAACACTGAAGCTTTCTTT
size: -; D: TRBD2; V: TRBV6-5; J: TRBJ2-2; CDR3: CASSSGRGGRGGELFF; DNA: TGTGCCAGCAGTTCCGGCCGGGGGGGCCGAGGCGGGGAGCTGTTTTTT
size: -; D: -; V: TRBV5-1; J: TRBJ2-7; CDR3: CASSLTRQSYEQYF; DNA: TGCGCCAGCAGCTTGACCAGACAGTCCTACGAGCAGTACTTC
size: few; D: TRBD2; V: TRBV20-1; J: TRBJ2-1; CDR3: CSETGLARNEQFF; DNA: TGCAGTGAAACCGGACTAGCGAGGAATGAGCAGTTCTTC
size: few; D: -; V: TRBV21-1; J: TRBJ2-7; CDR3: CASSKPKTGRVHEQYF; DNA: TGTGCCAGCAGCAAACCGAAGACAGGGAGAGTACACGAGCAGTACTTC
size: many; D: TRBD1; V: TRBV25-1; J: TRBJ2-7; CDR3: CASSPRPTGGPYEQYF; DNA: TGTGCCAGCAGTCCCCGACCGACAGGGGGTCCCTACGAGCAGTACTTC
size: -; D: TRBD1; V: TRBV28; J: TRBJ2-7; CDR3: CASSLFWTGLTYEQYF; DNA: TGTGCCAGCAGTTTATTCTGGACAGGGCTCACCTACGAGCAGTACTTC
size: -; D: -; V: TRBV19; J: TRBJ2-3; CDR3: CASSPGGPTDTQYF; DNA: TGTGCCAGTAGCCCCGGGGGCCCGACCGACACGCAGTATTTT
size: few; D: -; V: TRBV5-1; J: TRBJ2-3; CDR3: CASSLSYSDTQYF; DNA: TGCGCCAGCAGCTTGTCGTACTCAGATACGCAGTATTTT
size: -; D: TRBD2; V: TRBV2; J: TRBJ2-2; CDR3: CASKTPGLTNTGELFF; DNA: TGTGCCAGCAAAACTCCGGGACTAACGAACACCGGGGAGCTGTTTTTT
size: few; D: TRBD2; V: TRBV24-1; J: TRBJ2-1; CDR3: CATRPSGLAGLYNEQFF; DNA: TGTGCCACCCGACCTAGTGGGCTAGCGGGCCTCTACAATGAGCAGTTCTTC
size: -; D: TRBD1; V: TRBV28; J: TRBJ2-2; CDR3: CASSLFTGDNTGELFF; DNA: TGTGCCAGCAGTTTATTTACAGGGGACAACACCGGGGAGCTGTTTTTT
size: -; D: TRBD1; V: TRBV6-5; J: TRBJ2-2; CDR3: CASSYFPGTGRTGELFF; DNA: TGTGCCAGCAGTTACTTTCCCGGGACAGGGCGTACCGGGGAGCTGTTTTTT
size: -; D: -; V: TRBV6-1; J: TRBJ2-1; CDR3: CASRGPSYNEQFF; DNA: TGTGCCAGCAGAGGACCTTCCTACAATGAGCAGTTCTTC
size: many; D: TRBD1; V: TRBV6-6; J: TRBJ2-5; CDR3: CASTLTGQGGGYF; DNA: TGTGCCAGCACCCTTACAGGACAGGGAGGAGGATACTTC
size: -; D: TRBD2; V: TRBV7-2; J: TRBJ2-7; CDR3: CASSLVGGGPSYEQYF; DNA: TGTGCCAGCAGCTTAGTCGGGGGAGGGCCCTCCTACGAGCAGTACTTC
size: -; D: -; V: TRBV7-9; J: TRBJ2-7; CDR3: CASSLRDGRSYEQYF; DNA: TGTGCCAGCAGCTTGAGGGACGGTCGCTCCTACGAGCAGTACTTC
size: -; D: TRBD2; V: TRBV7-6; J: TRBJ2-4; CDR3: CASSLVAGDRGLAKNIQYF; DNA: TGTGCCAGCAGCTTAGTAGCGGGAGATCGAGGGCTAGCCAAAAACATTCAGTACTTC
size: -; D: -; V: TRBV24-1; J: TRBJ2-6; CDR3: CATSDPGGPSGANVLTF; DNA: TGTGCCACCAGTGATCCCGGGGGCCCATCTGGGGCCAACGTCCTGACTTTC
size: many; D: -; V: TRBV4-1; J: TRBJ2-6; CDR3: CASSPFWLPGANVLTF; DNA: TGCGCCAGCAGCCCCTTTTGGCTCCCTGGGGCCAACGTCCTGACTTTC
size: few; D: -; V: TRBV24-1; J: TRBJ2-1; CDR3: CATSAVGGPDNEQFF; DNA: TGTGCCACCAGTGCGGTCGGGGGCCCTGACAATGAGCAGTTCTTC
size: -; D: -; V: TRBV7-2; J: TRBJ2-4; CDR3: CASSLESRPKNIQYF; DNA: TGTGCCAGCAGCTTAGAGTCCCGGCCCAAAAACATTCAGTACTTC
size: many; D: -; V: TRBV5-1; J: TRBJ2-1; CDR3: CASSLGLYRSYNEQFF; DNA: TGCGCCAGCAGCTTGGGACTATACCGCTCCTACAATGAGCAGTTCTTC
size: few; D: -; V: TRBV7-9; J: TRBJ2-1; CDR3: CASSFVTYNEQFF; DNA: TGTGCCAGCAGCTTTGTAACTTATAATGAGCAGTTCTTC
size: many; D: -; V: TRBV6-1; J: TRBJ1-2; CDR3: CASSESPEGYGYTF; DNA: TGTGCCAGCAGTGAATCCCCGGAGGGGTATGGCTACACCTTC
size: -; D: TRBD2; V: TRBV6-2/TRBV6-3; J: TRBJ2-1; CDR3: CASSYSKAGAPSYNEQFF; DNA: TGTGCCAGCAGTTACTCGAAAGCGGGAGCACCCTCCTACAATGAGCAGTTCTTC
size: many; D: TRBD1; V: TRBV13; J: TRBJ2-1; CDR3: CASSPTLGQKQFF; DNA: TGTGCCAGCAGCCCTACCCTGGGACAGAAGCAGTTCTTC
size: -; D: TRBD1; V: TRBV20-1; J: TRBJ2-7; CDR3: CSAFRGPTHEQYF; DNA: TGCAGTGCTTTCAGGGGGCCCACCCACGAGCAGTACTTC
size: -; D: TRBD1; V: TRBV5-5; J: TRBJ1-5; CDR3: CASSLAVRGQGQPQHF; DNA: TGTGCCAGCAGCTTGGCTGTCAGGGGGCAGGGACAGCCCCAGCATTTT
size: few; D: TRBD2; V: TRBV7-2; J: TRBJ2-2; CDR3: CASSLAPTSRAGELFF; DNA: TGTGCCAGCAGCTTAGCCCCGACTAGCAGGGCCGGGGAGCTGTTTTTT
size: many; D: TRBD2; V: TRBV12-3/TRBV12-4; J: TRBJ2-7; CDR3: CASSLEVTSGLTYEQYF; DNA: TGTGCCAGCAGTTTAGAGGTCACTAGCGGGCTCACCTACGAGCAGTACTTC
size: -; D: -; V: TRBV4-2; J: TRBJ2-1; CDR3: CASSQVGGSPRNEQFF; DNA: TGTGCCAGCAGCCAAGTCGGGGGATCTCCTAGAAATGAGCAGTTCTTC
size: -; D: TRBD2; V: TRBV20-1; J: TRBJ2-7; CDR3: CSARDPGLAGGLDEQYF; DNA: TGCAGTGCTAGAGACCCGGGACTAGCGGGAGGCCTTGACGAGCAGTACTTC
size: few; D: TRBD1; V: TRBV12-3/TRBV12-4; J: TRBJ2-7; CDR3: CASSLWDSSYEQYF; DNA: TGTGCCAGCAGTTTGTGGGACAGCTCCTACGAGCAGTACTTC
size: few; D: -; V: TRBV5-1; J: TRBJ2-3; CDR3: CASSPRTTPSRTQYF; DNA: TGCGCCAGCAGCCCTCGGACAACACCATCGCGTACGCAGTATTTT
size: few; D: TRBD1; V: TRBV2; J: TRBJ2-1; CDR3: CASSRDSRYNEQFF; DNA: TGTGCCAGCAGCCGGGACAGTCGATACAATGAGCAGTTCTTC
size: -; D: TRBD2; V: TRBV18; J: TRBJ2-5; CDR3: CASSPRGTSGVFGKTQYF; DNA: TGTGCCAGCTCACCAAGAGGGACTAGCGGGGTCTTTGGAAAGACCCAGTACTTC
size: -; D: -; V: TRBV25-1; J: TRBJ2-2; CDR3: CASSDATGVGLFF; DNA: TGTGCCAGCAGTGATGCCACCGGGGTTGGGCTGTTTTTT
size: -; D: -; V: TRBV30; J: TRBJ2-5; CDR3: CAWSVSAIWMTQYF; DNA: TGTGCCTGGAGTGTAAGCGCCATATGGATGACCCAGTACTTC
size: few; D: -; V: TRBV7-8; J: TRBJ2-1; CDR3: CASSLVPLGGRDNEQFF; DNA: TGTGCCAGCAGCTTAGTCCCACTAGGGGGGAGGGACAATGAGCAGTTCTTC
size: -; D: TRBD1; V: TRBV7-2; J: TRBJ1-2; CDR3: CASSIGQGYGYTF; DNA: TGTGCCAGCAGCATTGGACAGGGCTATGGCTACACCTTC
size: -; D: TRBD1; V: TRBV7-2; J: TRBJ1-1; CDR3: CASSFDRGTTEAFF; DNA: TGTGCCAGCAGCTTTGACAGGGGGACCACTGAAGCTTTCTTT
size: -; D: TRBD1; V: TRBV28; J: TRBJ2-3; CDR3: CASSLVGGKSTDTQYF; DNA: TGTGCCAGCAGTTTAGTAGGGGGCAAATCCACAGATACGCAGTATTTT